This T cell receptor beta chain was sequenced during a study of blood T cell repertoires in COVID-19. The CDR3 has 16 amino acids. CDR1 is MNHEY and CDR2 is SMNVEV in the germline V gene (reference sequence). Trimming at V came to 4 bases and at J to 4 bases, leaving 8 bases not matched to a gene. Using immunoSEQ multiplex PCR, the repertoire was profiled, and TCRdb retains in-frame clones only, with some absent. The sample shows about 46,000 clones, 87% of them seen only once. The chain is built from TRBV27 and TRBJ2-3; TRBD2 matches at 10 bases. The TCR comes from a human donor in a cohort sampled during active COVID-19. The source material was peripheral blood. The CDR3 sequence: CASSSPGTSVADTQYF. The CDR3 DNA is TGTGCCAGCAGTTCGCCCGGGACTAGCGTTGCAGATACGCAGTATTTT.